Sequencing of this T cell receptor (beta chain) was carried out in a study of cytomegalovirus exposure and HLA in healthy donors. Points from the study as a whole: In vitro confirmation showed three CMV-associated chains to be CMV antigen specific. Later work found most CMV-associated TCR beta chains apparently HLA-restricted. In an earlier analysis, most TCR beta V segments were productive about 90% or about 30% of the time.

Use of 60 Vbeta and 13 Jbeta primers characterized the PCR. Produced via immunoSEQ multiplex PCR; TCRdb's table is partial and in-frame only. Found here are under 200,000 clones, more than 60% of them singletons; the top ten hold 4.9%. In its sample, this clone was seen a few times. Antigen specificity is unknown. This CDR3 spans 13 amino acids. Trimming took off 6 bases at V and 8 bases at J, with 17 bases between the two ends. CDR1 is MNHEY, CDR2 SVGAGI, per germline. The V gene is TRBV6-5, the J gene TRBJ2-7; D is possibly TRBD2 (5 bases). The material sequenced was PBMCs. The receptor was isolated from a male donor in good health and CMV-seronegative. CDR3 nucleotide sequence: TGTGCCAGCAGCCGCGACGGAGCGGTACAGCAGTACTTC. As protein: CASSRDGAVQQYF.